One sample yielded the 10 T cell receptor beta chains listed below, sequenced in a study of Graves' ophthalmopathy and Graves' hyperthyroidism. Investigators amplified TCR beta CDR3 regions from RNA transcripts. HTBI primers were employed in first-round RT-PCR, then a second-round multiplex PCR followed. TCRdb ran MiXCR on the multiplex PCR reads and lists one entry per CDR3 protein. The sample shows 500,000 to 700,000 distinct CDR3 sequences, about 35% of them seen only once. The sequenced sample consisted of peripheral blood or thyroid tissue (not recorded which). The source is an adult man with Graves' hyperthyroidism.

This clonotype occurred many times. The J gene is TRBJ2-7, the V gene TRBV7-9, with 7 bases aligning to TRBD1. This CDR3 spans 13 amino acids. Trimming took 5 bases from V and 3 from J; bases not matched to a gene: 4. The germline CDR1 and CDR2 sequences are SEHNR and FQNEAQ (reference sequence). This CDR3 is CASSMTGFYEQYF. Written as DNA, the CDR3 is TGTGCCAGCAGCATGACAGGGTTCTACGAGCAGTACTTC.

Note on this clonotype: The conserved closing phenylalanine or tryptophan is absent in this CDR3, likely reflecting a read error. It is unclear where the CDR3 begins or ends on the DNA, so no DNA is shown, and the CDR3 is as TCRdb lists it. The genes are TRBV7-2 and TRBJ1-6. 8 amino acids form the CDR3, both terminal residues included. Germline V gives CDR1 SGHTA, CDR2 FQGNSA. The CDR3 loop reads CASSLISG.

This clonotype was detected many times. The CDR3 DNA reads TGTGCCAGCAGCCTAGGAGGGTCGGGGGAGACCCAAGAGACCCAGTACTTC. It translates to CASSLGGSGETQETQYF. The chain recombines TRBV11-2 with TRBJ2-5, with D perhaps matching TRBD2 (6 bases). CDR3 size: 17 residues. Germline loops: CDR1 SGHAT, CDR2 FQNNGV. The V gene lost 5 bases and the J gene lost 1 base, with 20 bases spanning the gap.

The V gene is TRBV5-5, the J gene TRBJ1-1, with TRBD1 identical over 7 bases. Trimming at V came to 4 bases and at J to 6 bases, leaving 24 bases not matched to a gene. Germline CDR1 and CDR2: SGHKS and YYEKEE (reference sequence). This CDR3 is built from 19 residues. DNA of the CDR3: TGTGCCAGCAGCCGTAGGGGACAGCCCACAACTAACCCCAACGCTGAAGCTTTCTTT. Translation: CASSRRGQPTTNPNAEAFF.

This clonotype was observed a handful of times. CDR3 in DNA: TGCGCCAGCAGCCAAGAAATCAGGGGCCAGGTCTATGGCTACACCTTC. It encodes CASSQEIRGQVYGYTF. The chain couples TRBV4-1 to TRBJ1-2, with a weak D call TRBD1 (6 bases). Trimming pared 0 bases from V and 4 bases from J, leaving 15 bases between. The CDR3 is 16 residues long. CDR1 and CDR2 from the germline V gene are MGHRA and YSYEKL.

This chain connects TRBV12-3 or TRBV12-4 to TRBJ2-2; the D is unclear. The V end lost 0 bases, the J end lost 5 bases, and 10 bases lay between the germline ends. The CDR3 totals 15 residues. As DNA, the CDR3 is TGTGCCAGCAGTTTAGCAGGGCTAGGGACCGGGGAGCTGTTTTTT. Translated, it gives CASSLAGLGTGELFF.

This clonotype has at least ten counts. This sequence joins TRBV29-1 and TRBJ2-3; 8 nucleotides line up with TRBD2. Losses at the gene ends were 4 bases for V and 4 bases for J; bases not matched to a gene: 4. CDR1 SQVTM and CDR2 ANQGSEA come from the germline V gene. CDR3 length: 13 residues. Here the CDR3 reads CSVVLAVADTQYF. DNA of the CDR3: TGCAGCGTTGTACTAGCGGTAGCAGATACGCAGTATTTT.

This clonotype was observed a single time. V gene TRBV7-9 combines with J gene TRBJ2-1, with 7 nucleotides matching TRBD1. Germline V gives CDR1 SEHNR, CDR2 FQNEAQ (reference sequence). CDR3 length: 14 residues. V dropped 5 bases and J dropped 9; count of bases not matched to a gene: 10. The CDR3: CASSPRQGLGEQFF. The CDR3 DNA follows: TGTGCCAGCAGCCCCCGACAGGGTTTGGGTGAGCAGTTCTTC.

This clonotype was detected many times. This rearrangement joins TRBV11-2 to TRBJ1-3; a weak D match, TRBD1 (6 bases). Germline CDR1 SGHAT, CDR2 FQNNGV. The CDR3 loop spans 13 amino acids. Trimming took off 3 bases at V and 7 bases at J, with 10 bases between the two ends. CDR3 amino acids: CASSFSGANTIYF. The DNA for the CDR3 is TGTGCCAGCAGCTTTTCAGGGGCGAACACCATATATTTT.

This clonotype appeared a few times. The chain couples TRBV7-9 to TRBJ1-5; tentative D call: TRBD1 (5 bases). The CDR3 length is 15 residues. V was clipped by 6 bases and J by 0 bases, with 12 bases between them. Germline V lookup: CDR1 SEHNR, CDR2 FQNEAQ (reference sequence). Here the CDR3 reads CASSFSGTSNQPQHF. The CDR3 DNA reads TGTGCCAGCAGTTTTTCGGGGACTAGCAATCAGCCCCAGCATTTT.